This TCR beta chain is drawn from a study of human T cells and chemical hapten exposure. Overall study: Sensitization used 2% DPC on approximately 2 cm by approximately 2 cm upper inner arm skin.

This clonotype has just a few counts. The CDR3 loop spans 13 amino acids. The V segment lost 8 bases and the J segment 6 bases; nucleotides outside the gene matches: 4. The germline V gene has CDR1 MNHEY and CDR2 SVGEGT. The sample's time point: patch test 1, 2 weeks after DPC sensitization. This sample's treatment: therapeutic diphenylcyclopropenone sensitization with weekly scalp DPC. The study enrolled 18 to 70-year-old alopecia patients suitable for DPC. From the RACE reads, TCRdb called clonotypes with MiXCR, one entry per CDR3 protein. The sample carries around 120,000 distinct CDR3 sequences, around 15% recorded once.

The sequence came from a man younger than 35 with alopecia areata. Some clones in this sample may be carry-over from other donors' samples. The gene calls are TRBV6-2 or TRBV6-3 and TRBJ2-7; 13 nucleotides match TRBD2. The starting material was whole blood, obtained in connection with sensitization to the hapten diphenylcyclopropenone (DPC). This CDR3 reads CASSGTSGVEQYV. In DNA form, the CDR3 reads TGTGCCAGCTCCGGGACTAGCGGGGTCGAGCAGTACGTC.